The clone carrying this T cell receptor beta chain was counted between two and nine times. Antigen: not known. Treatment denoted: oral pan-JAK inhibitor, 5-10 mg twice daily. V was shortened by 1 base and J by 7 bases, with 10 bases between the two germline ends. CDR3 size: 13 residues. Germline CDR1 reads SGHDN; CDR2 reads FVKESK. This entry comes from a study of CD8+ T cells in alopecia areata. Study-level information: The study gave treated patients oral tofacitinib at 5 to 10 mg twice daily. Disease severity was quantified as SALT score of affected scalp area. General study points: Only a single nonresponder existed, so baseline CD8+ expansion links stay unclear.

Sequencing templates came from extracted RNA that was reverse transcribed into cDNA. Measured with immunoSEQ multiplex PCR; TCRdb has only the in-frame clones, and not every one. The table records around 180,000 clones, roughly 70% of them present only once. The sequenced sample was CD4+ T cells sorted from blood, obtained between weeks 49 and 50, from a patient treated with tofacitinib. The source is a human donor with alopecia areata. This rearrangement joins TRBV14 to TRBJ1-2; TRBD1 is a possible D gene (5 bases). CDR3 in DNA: TGTGCCAGCAGCCAAGTCGGGGCGTTTGGCTACACCTTC. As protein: CASSQVGAFGYTF.